This T cell receptor beta chain stems from a study of response to subunit inactivated influenza vaccine. Study conclusions and caveats: Each seasonal influenza vaccination recruits few new T cells, the authors suggested.

TCRdb analysed the RT-PCR reads with MiXCR anew, one entry per CDR3 protein. The data contain around 500,000 distinct CDR3 sequences, approximately 10% of them singletons. Trimming took 6 bases from V and 0 from J, leaving 11 bases between them. CDR1 is MNHEY and CDR2 is SVGEGT in the germline V gene. CDR3 length equals 14 residues. This clonotype has just a few counts. Its target is not known. The sample here was PBMCs from blood, taken 35 to 45 days after vaccination. The V and J genes are TRBV6-2 or TRBV6-3 and TRBJ1-2; no definite D call. The sequence came from a man aged 50-59 years who received an inactivated influenza vaccine. CDR3 coding DNA: TGTGCCAGCAGAACCGACAACGCTAACTATGGCTACACCTTC. Its translation is CASRTDNANYGYTF.